A selection of T cell receptor beta chains follows, all from one sample in a study of T cells in Graves' hyperthyroidism and ophthalmopathy. One entry per CDR3 protein results from TCRdb running MiXCR on the multiplex PCR reads. The sample has about 420,000 distinct CDR3 sequences; 15% to 18% are singletons. The sequenced material came from blood. The source of these receptors is a woman younger than 30 with Graves' hyperthyroidism. The CDR3 runs from the conserved cysteine through the conserved F or W. Fields, in order: CDR3 protein, J gene, clone size, V gene. Where a row states a size, it is once, few, many or the class of an expanded clone; other rows omit it.

CDR3 protein: CASSYSGVGADTQYF
J gene: TRBJ2-3
clone size: many
V gene: TRBV6-5

CDR3 protein: CASSDQQIPHSPLHF
J gene: TRBJ1-6
clone size: .
V gene: TRBV11-2

CDR3 protein: CASSLRRRVQSGELFF
J gene: TRBJ2-2
clone size: .
V gene: TRBV27

CDR3 protein: CASSDLPGLQETQYF
J gene: TRBJ2-5
clone size: many
V gene: TRBV2

CDR3 protein: CASSAASGDTGELFF
J gene: TRBJ2-2
clone size: .
V gene: TRBV2

CDR3 protein: CATSKRASGGNEQFF
J gene: TRBJ2-1
clone size: .
V gene: TRBV24-1

CDR3 protein: CASSFFGGSYEQYF
J gene: TRBJ2-7
clone size: many
V gene: TRBV27

CDR3 protein: CASSAGQRGARNEQFF
J gene: TRBJ2-1
clone size: few
V gene: TRBV9

CDR3 protein: CASSSPSRAKNSPLHF
J gene: TRBJ1-6
clone size: many
V gene: TRBV2

CDR3 protein: CASSPRDRGYEQYF
J gene: TRBJ2-7
clone size: many
V gene: TRBV13

CDR3 protein: CASSQGDRAYEQYF
J gene: TRBJ2-7
clone size: .
V gene: TRBV12-3/TRBV12-4

CDR3 protein: CASSLGDRATNQPQHF
J gene: TRBJ1-5
clone size: few
V gene: TRBV7-8

CDR3 protein: CASSLTLIGGGLNLNQETQYF
J gene: TRBJ2-5
clone size: .
V gene: TRBV3-1

CDR3 protein: CASSFALERQPQHF
J gene: TRBJ1-5
clone size: .
V gene: TRBV7-3

CDR3 protein: CASSDTSGRADTQYF
J gene: TRBJ2-3
clone size: many
V gene: TRBV6-4

CDR3 protein: CASSEFGLAGSTGELFF
J gene: TRBJ2-2
clone size: many
V gene: TRBV6-1

CDR3 protein: CASSLAGRGPVDTQYF
J gene: TRBJ2-3
clone size: few
V gene: TRBV7-9

CDR3 protein: CASRGGPSYEQYF
J gene: TRBJ2-7
clone size: .
V gene: TRBV6-7

CDR3 protein: CASSFPGGTGQFF
J gene: TRBJ2-1
clone size: .
V gene: TRBV11-2

CDR3 protein: CSVESGANSYEQYF
J gene: TRBJ2-7
clone size: once
V gene: TRBV29-1

CDR3 protein: CASSRRDRGEKLFF
J gene: TRBJ1-4
clone size: many
V gene: TRBV12-3/TRBV12-4

CDR3 protein: CASSPSGVHYGYTF
J gene: TRBJ1-2
clone size: few
V gene: TRBV6-1

CDR3 protein: CASSLLGTKNIQYF
J gene: TRBJ2-4
clone size: few
V gene: TRBV5-1

CDR3 protein: CATTPRPGQAIYGYTF
J gene: TRBJ1-2
clone size: .
V gene: TRBV19

CDR3 protein: CASSVLQGPSYNEQFF
J gene: TRBJ2-1
clone size: many
V gene: TRBV5-1

CDR3 protein: CAWSVSRAGTQYF
J gene: TRBJ2-3
clone size: .
V gene: TRBV30

CDR3 protein: CASSQAATGGSYEQYF
J gene: TRBJ2-7
clone size: .
V gene: TRBV4-2

CDR3 protein: CASSWDRGTNSPLHF
J gene: TRBJ1-6
clone size: many
V gene: TRBV27

CDR3 protein: CASRPTGARLTGELFF
J gene: TRBJ2-2
clone size: many
V gene: TRBV12-3/TRBV12-4

CDR3 protein: CASSAGTGNTEAFF
J gene: TRBJ1-1
clone size: many
V gene: TRBV5-1

CDR3 protein: CASSQDVPGAYNEQFF
J gene: TRBJ2-1
clone size: many
V gene: TRBV4-1

CDR3 protein: CASRDRAGLGRGAGYEQYF
J gene: TRBJ2-7
clone size: once
V gene: TRBV28